These 28 T cell receptor beta chains came from one sample sequenced in a study of T cells in women clearing cervical HPV infection. Using immunoSEQ multiplex PCR, the repertoire was profiled, and TCRdb retains in-frame clones only, with some absent. This sample's table reports 25,000 to 35,000 clones. Sequencing input: blood buffy coat. Receptor source: a woman between 18 and 75 years old with a cervical HPV16 infection that either progressed to CIN3+ or cleared (not recorded which).

Of note for this clone: The CDR3 extends 3 residues past the end of the read, so its final part is completed from the germline J gene. This chain joins TRBV4-1 and TRBJ1-2; 7 bases align to TRBD1. This CDR3 spans 15 amino acids. CDR1 and CDR2 (germline): MGHRA, YSYEKL. The ends lost 4 bases at V and 4 bases at J; junction bases unmatched: 9. The CDR3 here is CASSPLRTGGYGYTF. The sequenced CDR3 bases are TGCGCCAGCAGCCCACTTCGGACAGGCGGCTATGGC.

Note on this clone: Read coverage stops 3 residues before the CDR3 terminus; the germline J gene supplies the remainder. The rearrangement joins TRBV6-2 or TRBV6-3 to TRBJ2-2, with TRBD2 matching 8 bases. Germline V gene data show CDR1 as MNHEY and CDR2 as SVGEGT. This CDR3 is 13 amino acids long. V trimming: 6 bases; J trimming: 10 bases; junction bases outside the gene matches: 7. CDR3 in amino acids: CASRRREVPELFF. CDR3 DNA (partial): TGTGCCAGCAGACGGCGGGAGGTCCCGGAG.

On this clone: The DNA ends 3 residues before the CDR3 does, and the rest of the CDR3 is filled in from the germline J gene. The V gene is TRBV5-8, the J gene TRBJ2-1, with 11 bases aligning to TRBD2. The ends lost 0 bases at V and 4 bases at J; junction bases unmatched: 0. The CDR3 has 15 residues. CDR1 and CDR2 from the germline V gene are SGHTS and YDEGEE. CDR3 residues: CASSLGLAGYNEQFF. The part of the CDR3 DNA that was read is TGTGCCAGCAGCTTGGGACTAGCGGGATACAATGAG.

Notes on this clone: One end of the junction fails to match germline, which may point to a read error. The CDR3 goes on 3 residues after the read ends, and that part is filled in from the germline J gene. V and J are TRBV4-2 and TRBJ1-1; D call uncertain. Germline values: CDR1 LGHNA, CDR2 YNFKEQ. This CDR3 is built from 13 residues. The CDR3 here is CASSQSGVSEAFF. CDR3 bases read: TGCGCCAGCAGCCAATCCGGGGTATCTGAA.

With respect to this clone: Sequencing ends 3 residues short of the CDR3 end; the germline J gene provides the rest. The chain employs TRBV30 and TRBJ2-7; 9 bases are a match to TRBD1. The germline CDR1 and CDR2 sequences are GTSNPN and SVGIG (reference sequence). The CDR3 is 14 residues long. J gave up 1 base and V 5 bases, and 6 bases lay outside the gene matches. The CDR3 here is CAWEPGQGSYEQYF. The sequenced CDR3 bases are TGTGCCTGGGAACCGGGACAGGGTTCCTACGAG. Full variable domain (outside the CDR3, taken from reference TRBV30 and TRBJ2-7): SQTIHQWPATLVQPVGSPLSLECTVEGTSNPNLYWYRQAAGRGLQLLFYSVGIGQISSEVPQNLSASRPQDRQFILSSKKLLLSDSGFYLCAWEPGQGSYEQYFGPGTRLTVT.

On this clone: Sequencing ends 3 residues short of the CDR3 end; the germline J gene provides the rest. The chain couples TRBV15 to TRBJ1-6; weak D call: TRBD1 (6 bases). The CDR3 contains 14 residues. Germline CDR1 reads LNHNV; CDR2 reads YYDKDF (reference sequence). V was cut by 2 bases and J by 7 bases, with 9 bases left in between. The DNA read from the CDR3 is TGTGCCACCAGCAGACCAGGGGTAAATTCACCC. Its translation: CATSRPGVNSP. The full CDR3 protein reads CATSRPGVNSPLHF.

A note on this clone: Sequencing ends 3 residues short of the CDR3 end; the germline J gene provides the rest. This sequence joins TRBV7-9 and TRBJ1-4; D remains unclear. Trimming removed 5 bases at V and 7 bases at J, with 14 bases between. The CDR3 has 14 residues. Germline CDR1 and CDR2: SEHNR and FQNEAQ (reference sequence). The covered CDR3 bases are TGTGCCAGCAGCCCCAGGTCAGGCCTTGAAAAA. It specifies CASSPRSGLEK. The entire CDR3 protein reads CASSPRSGLEKLFF.

A note on this clone: The CDR3 end lies 3 residues beyond the end of the read and is filled in from the germline J gene. This chain connects TRBV11-3 to TRBJ2-5; TRBD1 matches at 7 bases. Germline V CDR1 and CDR2: SGHNT, YENEEA. J gave up 2 bases and V 5 bases, and 5 bases lay outside the gene matches. This CDR3 is 14 amino acids long. The DNA read from the CDR3 is TGTGCCAGCAGCCCTGGGACAGAGCAAGAGACC. It translates to CASSPGTEQET. The complete CDR3 reads CASSPGTEQETQYF. Supplemented by reference TRBV11-3 and TRBJ2-5, the full variable domain reads EAGVVQSPRYKIIEKKQPVAFWCNPISGHNTLYWYLQNLGQGPELLIRYENEEAVDDSQLPKDRFSAERLKGVDSTLKIQPAELGDSAVYLCASSPGTEQETQYFGPGTRLLVL.

Frequency places this clone as medium-sized. The CDR3 end lies 3 residues beyond the end of the read and is filled in from the germline J gene. The chain recombines TRBV5-1 with TRBJ2-1, with D maybe TRBD2 (5 bases). The CDR3 totals 14 residues. The V gene's germline CDR1 is SGHRS and CDR2 YFSETQ. V lost 2 bases, J lost 2 bases, and 8 bases lay in between. Partial CDR3 DNA: TGCGCCAGCAGCTTATCCGGGGCCTACAATGAG. Translation gives CASSLSGAYNE. The full-length CDR3 reads as CASSLSGAYNEQFF.

Notes on this clone: The CDR3 is cut off 3 residues early in the read; its end comes from the germline J gene. The J gene is TRBJ1-2, the V gene TRBV7-9; D is unresolved. Trimming cost V 1 base and J 2 bases, with 8 bases left between them. CDR1 and CDR2 from the germline V gene are SEHNR and FQNEAQ (reference sequence). The length of the CDR3 is 14 residues. The sequenced CDR3 bases are TGTGCCAGCAGCTTAGTGGCAACCAACTATGGC. This encodes CASSLVATNYG. The full CDR3 protein is CASSLVATNYGYTF.

As regards this clone: Coverage ceases 3 residues before the CDR3 finishes, and the germline J gene fills in the end. The rearrangement links TRBV10-3 to TRBJ1-1; D not resolved. CDR1 is ENHRY, CDR2 SYGVKD, per germline. This CDR3 spans 13 amino acids. V was pared by 2 bases and J by 2 bases, with 6 bases between. The sequenced CDR3 bases are TGTGCCATCAGTGAGGGGCCCAACACTGAA. This gives the protein CAISEGPNTE. The complete CDR3 protein is CAISEGPNTEAFF.

In the case of this clone: Sequencing ends 3 residues short of the CDR3 end; the germline J gene provides the rest. This sequence joins TRBV6-2 or TRBV6-3 and TRBJ2-1; 9 bases map to TRBD1. The CDR3 length is 15 residues. The germline V gene encodes CDR1 MNHEY and CDR2 SVGEGT. V was pared by 5 bases and J by 4 bases, with 6 bases of the junction left unmatched. Incomplete CDR3 DNA: TGTGCCAGCAGTCTAGACAGGGGGAAGTACAATGAG. This translates into CASSLDRGKYNE. The whole CDR3 protein reads CASSLDRGKYNEQFF.

About this clone itself: Germline is not matched at one junction end, which may reflect a read error. Read sequence stops 3 residues before the CDR3 end, and the germline J gene provides the missing end. J is TRBJ2-7 and V is TRBV4-2; D is unresolved. The CDR3 covers 16 residues. Per germline, CDR1 LGHNA and CDR2 YNFKEQ. Partial CDR3 DNA: TGCGCCAGCAGCCAATCAAAAGCGCAGCTTCGGGACGAG. This codes for CASSQSKAQLRDE. The complete CDR3 reads CASSQSKAQLRDEQYF.

Comment on this clone: At one end the junction does not follow the germline gene, possibly because of a read error. The read gets to within 3 residues of the CDR3 end, and the germline J gene fills in the rest. The same CDR3 can be traced to other DNA sequences in this sample. The J gene is TRBJ1-3, the V gene TRBV7-3; the D gene is possibly TRBD1 (6 bases). This CDR3 comprises 16 residues. The V gene's germline CDR1 is SGHTA and CDR2 FQGTGA. The CDR3: CASSLMGALGGNTIYF. CDR3 bases read: TGTGCCAGCAGCTTAATGGGGGCCCTTGGCGGAAACACA.

Remarks on this clone: The CDR3 extends 3 residues past the end of the read, so its final part is completed from the germline J gene. The V gene is TRBV7-9, the J gene TRBJ2-7; D is unclear. The germline V gene has CDR1 SEHNR and CDR2 FQNEAQ (reference sequence). This CDR3 comprises 12 residues. Trimming removed 3 bases from V and 4 bases from J, with 7 bases in between. The CDR3: CASSFSRYEQYF. The DNA read from the CDR3 is TGTGCCAGCAGCTTCTCCAGGTACGAG.

Points on this clone: The read gets to within 3 residues of the CDR3 end, and the germline J gene fills in the rest. The chain employs TRBV20-1 and TRBJ1-5; the match to TRBD1 covers 11 bases. The ends lost 4 bases at V and 1 base at J; junction bases unmatched: 6. The CDR3 contains 16 residues. CDR1 DFQATT and CDR2 SNEGSKA come from the germline V gene (reference sequence). CDR3 DNA, as far as it was read: TGCAGTGCTATGGGACAGGGGGATCGGAGCAATCAGCCC. This sequence encodes CSAMGQGDRSNQP. The entire CDR3 reads CSAMGQGDRSNQPQHF.

A remark on this clone: The read falls 3 residues short of the CDR3 end, and the missing part is taken from the germline J gene. The rearrangement joins TRBV18 to TRBJ1-1, with a tentative D call TRBD1 (5 bases). The CDR3 has 14 residues. Per the germline V gene, CDR1 is KGHSH and CDR2 is LQKENI. Trimming pared 3 bases from V and 4 bases from J, leaving 12 bases between. Incomplete CDR3 DNA: TGTGCCAGCTCACCGGACACCCGAGGCACTGAA. Residues: CASSPDTRGTE. The whole CDR3 reads CASSPDTRGTEAFF.

Worth noting for this clone: From the germline J gene comes the end of the CDR3, since the read stops 3 residues before it. This chain joins TRBV10-2 and TRBJ2-1, with D tentatively TRBD1 (6 bases). Trimming pared 0 bases from V and 6 bases from J, leaving 9 bases between. CDR3 length equals 14 residues. Per the germline V gene, CDR1 is WSHSY and CDR2 is SAAADI. The part of the CDR3 DNA that was read is TGCGCCAGCAGTGAGTCGACAGGAATCAATGAG. Translating it yields CASSESTGINE. The full CDR3 reads CASSESTGINEQFF.

Comment on this clone: The read ends 3 residues shy of where the CDR3 ends; the end is completed using the germline J gene. The chain links TRBV20-1 to TRBJ2-7; a possible D gene is TRBD1 (8 bases). The germline gives CDR1 DFQATT, CDR2 SNEGSKA (reference sequence). Trimming cost V 0 bases and J 2 bases, with 11 bases left between them. This CDR3 is 14 amino acids long. The part of the CDR3 DNA that was read is TGCAGTGCTAGAGAACAGGGGGGGCCCTACGAG. This gives the protein CSAREQGGPYE. The full-length CDR3 reads as CSAREQGGPYEQYF.

As regards this clone: The sequence runs out 3 residues before the end of the CDR3; the remainder is reconstructed from the germline J gene. The genes are TRBV6-1 and TRBJ1-4; D may be TRBD1 (6 bases). The CDR3 runs 18 residues. CDR1 and CDR2 (germline): MNHNS, SASEGT. Incomplete CDR3 DNA: TGTGCCAGCAGTGAAGTTGGGGTGACAGGTTATAATAATTCACCA. Translation: CASSEVGVTGYNNSP. Given in full, the CDR3 is CASSEVGVTGYNNSPLFF.

On this clone itself: With the read ending 3 residues before the CDR3 end, the germline J gene is used to fill in that end. The chain recombines TRBV28 with TRBJ2-7, with TRBD1 identical over 11 bases. With 1 base clipped from V and 1 base from J, the junction kept 3 bases outside the gene matches. Germline V gene sequence: CDR1 MDHEN, CDR2 SYDVKM. The CDR3 length is 16 residues. CDR3 in amino acids: CASSLFWDRGSYEQYF. CDR3 DNA, as far as it was read: TGTGCCAGCAGTTTATTTTGGGACAGGGGGTCCTACGAG.

About this clone: The read ends 3 residues before the CDR3 terminus; that terminus is restored from the germline J gene. This chain connects TRBV19 to TRBJ1-5; TRBD1 might be the D (5 bases). This CDR3 comprises 14 residues. CDR1 LNHDA and CDR2 SQIVND come from the germline V gene (reference sequence). V was shortened by 3 bases and J by 7 bases, with 13 bases between the two germline ends. The sequenced part of the CDR3 DNA is TGTGCCAGTAGTATCTCAGGGTTCCTGCAGCCC. Protein sequence: CASSISGFLQP. The full-length CDR3 reads as CASSISGFLQPQHF.

Worth noting for this clone: The read comes to an end 3 residues before the CDR3 does, leaving the germline J gene to fill in the end. The chain joins TRBV18 to TRBJ2-2; D is perhaps TRBD1 (6 bases). Germline CDR1 KGHSH, CDR2 LQKENI. The length of the CDR3 is 15 residues. CDR3 DNA (partial): TGTGCCAGCTCACCACTGGACAGCCCGTATGAAAAG. This gives the protein CASSPLDSPYEK. The full CDR3 is CASSPLDSPYEKLFF. Drawing the rest from reference TRBV18 and TRBJ2-2, the complete variable domain is NAGVMQNPRHLVRRRGQEARLRCSPMKGHSHVYWYRQLPEEGLKFMVYLQKENIIDESGMPKERFSAEFPKEGPSILRIQQVVRGDSAAYFCASSPLDSPYEKLFFGEGSRLTVL.

Turning to this clone: Other nucleotide sequences in the sample specify the same CDR3. The CDR3 is CAISGGQGGSYGYTF. The CDR3 DNA, read in part, is TGTGCCATCAGTGGAGGACAGGGGGGCAGTTATGGC. The chain carries TRBV10-3 and TRBJ1-2; 10 bases map to TRBD1. The read stops 3 residues short of the end of the CDR3; the missing end is completed from the germline J gene. Per germline, CDR1 ENHRY and CDR2 SYGVKD. With V trimmed by 4 bases and J by 5 bases, 7 bases remained unmatched. The CDR3 contains 15 residues.

As for this clone: The read halts 3 residues ahead of the CDR3 end, with the missing end drawn from the germline J gene. This sample also contains other DNA sequences that code for the same CDR3. The rearrangement uses TRBV29-1 and TRBJ1-2, with D possibly TRBD1 on 6 matching bases. Trimming cost V 6 bases and J 3 bases, with 14 bases left between them. The CDR3 loop spans 13 amino acids. The germline gives CDR1 SQVTM, CDR2 ANQGSEA. Incomplete CDR3 DNA: TGCAGCGTACCGACAGGATATTACTATGGC. It is translated as CSVPTGYYYG. The complete CDR3 reads CSVPTGYYYGYTF. Complete variable domain (other parts from reference TRBV29-1 and TRBJ1-2): SAVISQKPSRDICQRGTSLTIQCQVDSQVTMMFWYRQQPGQSLTLIATANQGSEATYESGFVIDKFPISRPNLTFSTLTVSNMSPEDSSIYLCSVPTGYYYGYTFGSGTRLTVV.

Comment on this clone: Coverage ceases 3 residues before the CDR3 finishes, and the germline J gene fills in the end. The V call is TRBV30, the J call TRBJ1-4, with 9 bases matching TRBD1. In germline, CDR1 is GTSNPN, CDR2 SVGIG (reference sequence). CDR3 size: 14 residues. Incomplete CDR3 DNA: TGTGCCTGGACTCCGGGACAGGGAAGTTCACCA. Translated, it gives CAWTPGQGSSP. From start to end, the CDR3 is CAWTPGQGSSPLFF.

Points on this clone: The sequence runs out 3 residues before the end of the CDR3; the remainder is reconstructed from the germline J gene. The chain links TRBV7-9 to TRBJ1-6, with a tentative D call TRBD1 (5 bases). V lost 5 bases to trimming and J lost 4 bases, with 12 bases between them. The CDR3 has 15 amino acids. Germline lookup yields CDR1 SEHNR and CDR2 FQNEAQ (reference sequence). The sequenced CDR3 bases are TGTGCCAGCAGCCTTGAAGGGGTATATAATTCACCC. It specifies CASSLEGVYNSP. The full CDR3 protein is CASSLEGVYNSPLHF. The full variable domain, rest sourced from reference TRBV7-9 and TRBJ1-6, is DTGVSQNPRHKITKRGQNVTFRCDPISEHNRLYWYRQTLGQGPEFLTYFQNEAQLEKSRLLSDRFSAERPKGSFSTLEIQRTEQGDSAMYLCASSLEGVYNSPLHFGNGTRLTVT.

With respect to this clone: The sequence runs out 3 residues before the end of the CDR3; the remainder is reconstructed from the germline J gene. The chain is built from TRBV7-8 and TRBJ2-1; D is uncertain. Germline V gene lookup returns CDR1 SGHVS and CDR2 FQNEAQ. The V and J ends lost 5 bases and 0 bases respectively, with 20 bases between them. This CDR3 has 18 amino acids. This chain's CDR3 is CASSHHSPNVISYNEQFF. CDR3 DNA, as far as it was read: TGTGCCAGCAGCCATCATTCTCCTAACGTCATCTCCTACAATGAG. The variable domain in full, completed from reference TRBV7-8 and TRBJ2-1, reads GAGVSQSPRYKVAKRGQDVALRCDPISGHVSLFWYQQALGQGPEFLTYFQNEAQLDKSGLPSDRFFAERPEGSVSTLKIQRTQQEDSAVYLCASSHHSPNVISYNEQFFGPGTRLTVL.